The T cell receptor (beta chain) described here comes from a study of blood T cell repertoires in COVID-19. Study overall: The study drew acute and convalescent COVID-19 samples from the United States, Italy and Spain. Sample material is recorded as cDNA or gDNA derived from T cells, B-cell-depleted T cells, or PBMCs.

There are 18 residues in the CDR3. Germline V gives CDR1 SGHNT, CDR2 YYREEE (reference sequence). Trimming took 0 bases from V and 1 from J; bases not matched to a gene: 3. Some clones are missing from TCRdb's copy, which holds only in-frame ones; the method was immunoSEQ multiplex PCR. The table lists approximately 190,000 clones, about 83% of them singletons. This TCR derives from a woman in her 70s with active or convalescent COVID-19. The sequencing input was peripheral blood. The chain recombines TRBV5-4 with TRBJ2-6; 11 bases are shared with TRBD1. The CDR3 region has the DNA TGTGCCAGCAGCTTGGAGGGACAGGGGGGTTCTGGGGCCAACGTCCTGACTTTC. Translated, it gives CASSLEGQGGSGANVLTF.